This entry lists 11 T cell receptor beta chains sequenced from one sample in a study of shared clonotypes between healthy human individuals. Libraries were prepared by immunoSEQ multiplex PCR; TCRdb keeps only in-frame clonotypes and omits some of them. The data hold around 300,000 clones, with around 86% observed a single time. The specimen was memory CD8+ T cells sorted from blood. This sample's subset: CD45RO+ cells pooled with CCR7-negative TemRA cells. The source is a man between 18 and 29 years old in good health.

The chain employs TRBV6-1 and TRBJ2-7; TRBD1 agrees at 8 bases. V lost 8 bases and J lost 0; bases outside the gene matches: 6. Germline values: CDR1 MNHNS, CDR2 SASEGT. The CDR3 spans 14 residues. In DNA form, the CDR3 reads TGTGCCAGCGGACAGGGCCCGGGCTCCTACGAGCAGTACTTC. Its translation is CASGQGPGSYEQYF.

In DNA, the CDR3 is TGTGCCAGCAGCTTCCGGAGCAGGCGTCCTTACGAGCAGTACTTC. It encodes CASSFRSRRPYEQYF. The genes are TRBV5-8 and TRBJ2-7; no clear D gene. The germline gives CDR1 SGHTS, CDR2 YDEGEE. Trimming removed 2 bases at V and 4 bases at J, with 16 bases between. The CDR3 length is 15 residues.

The count of this clone is one. The chain joins TRBV6-5 to TRBJ2-7; D gene uncertain. With 2 bases removed from V and 3 bases from J, the gap between germline ends came to 8 bases. The CDR3 length is 13 residues. Looked up from germline, CDR1 is MNHEY and CDR2 is SVGAGI. The CDR3 DNA sequence: TGTGCCAGCAGTTACGCCCTAGGCTACGAGCAGTACTTC. Amino acid sequence: CASSYALGYEQYF.

The chain is built from TRBV27 and TRBJ1-5; 7 nucleotides line up with TRBD1. V lost 2 bases to trimming and J lost 6 bases; unmatched junction nucleotides: 4. The germline CDR1 and CDR2 sequences are MNHEY and SMNVEV (reference sequence). This CDR3 comprises 14 residues. The CDR3 nucleotides are TGTGCCAGCAGTTTAGGCTCAGGGGGTCAGCCCCAGCATTTT. Translating it yields CASSLGSGGQPQHF.

This clone appeared once. The chain employs TRBV5-1 and TRBJ2-1; 7 bases line up with TRBD2. V gave up 1 base and J gave up 4 bases; unmatched junction bases: 8. From germline, CDR1 is SGHRS and CDR2 YFSETQ. This CDR3 has 16 residues. CDR3 bases: TGCGCCAGCAGCTTGTCTCCTAGCGGTCTGTACAATGAGCAGTTCTTC. Amino acid sequence: CASSLSPSGLYNEQFF.

This chain uses TRBV2 with TRBJ1-2; maybe TRBD1 (6 bases). Trimming stripped 3 bases from V and 8 bases from J, with 22 bases between. The CDR3 extends over 16 amino acids. The germline V gene has CDR1 SNHLY and CDR2 FYNNEI. The CDR3 protein is CASSDSGDRNPWGYTF. The CDR3 DNA sequence: TGTGCCAGCAGTGATTCAGGTGACAGGAACCCTTGGGGCTACACCTTC.

This rearrangement joins TRBV9 to TRBJ1-1, with D possibly being TRBD1 (6 bases). This CDR3 has 15 amino acids. The V and J ends lost 4 bases and 8 bases respectively, with 21 bases between them. CDR1 and CDR2 (germline): SGDLS, YYNGEE. CDR3 in amino acids: CASSPPNLGRGEAFF. CDR3 nucleotide sequence: TGTGCCAGCAGCCCCCCGAACCTAGGTAGGGGGGAAGCTTTCTTT.

V gene TRBV4-3 combines with J gene TRBJ2-7; 7 bases match TRBD1. The V and J ends lost 3 bases and 6 bases, in that order; junction bases with no gene match: 5. This CDR3 spans 13 amino acids. Germline V gene sequence: CDR1 LGHNA, CDR2 YSLEER. CDR3 protein: CASSQTGFGEQYF. Here the CDR3 DNA reads TGCGCCAGCAGCCAGACAGGGTTTGGCGAGCAGTACTTC.

This chain joins TRBV6-5 and TRBJ2-3, with D perhaps TRBD1 (5 bases). The germline V gene has CDR1 MNHEY and CDR2 SVGAGI. This CDR3 comprises 13 residues. Between the trimmed V and J ends, which lost 5 bases and 6 bases, there was a span of 12 bases. In nucleotides, the CDR3 is TGTGCCAGCAGTGCTCTAGGGGCGGATACGCAGTATTTT. Translated, it gives CASSALGADTQYF.

As to this clone: The same CDR3 arises from other DNA sequences in this sample as well. The chain recombines TRBV4-1 with TRBJ2-7, with TRBD2 matching over 7 bases. This CDR3 comprises 13 residues. Germline-derived CDR1 and CDR2 are MGHRA and YSYEKL. Trimming took 4 bases from V and 0 from J; bases not matched to a gene: 0. The CDR3 nucleotides read TGCGCCAGCAGCCCTAGCGGCTCCTACGAGCAGTACTTC. Amino acids: CASSPSGSYEQYF.

This clone was observed once. The rearrangement joins TRBV4-1 to TRBJ2-7, with no clear D. Germline-derived CDR1 and CDR2 are MGHRA and YSYEKL. V lost 2 bases and J 0 bases, leaving 11 bases between the germline ends. This CDR3 has 15 residues. The CDR3 DNA is TGCGCCAGCAGCCAAAGGACCCAGAGCTCCTACGAGCAGTACTTC. Protein: CASSQRTQSSYEQYF.